These 27 T cell receptor beta chains were sequenced from one sample in a study of blood T cell repertoires in COVID-19. Generated by immunoSEQ multiplex PCR, the TCRdb table keeps only in-frame clones and is missing some. The data show fewer than 80,000 clones, almost 90% seen once. The sequencing input was peripheral blood. The receptors come from a woman between 50 and 59 years old with active or convalescent COVID-19.

V and J are TRBV19 and TRBJ1-2; 7 bases match TRBD1. Germline CDR1 and CDR2: LNHDA and SQIVND (reference sequence). The junction had 10 bases not matched to a gene; V was cut back by 5 bases and J by 4 bases. CDR3 length: 15 amino acids. The CDR3 DNA follows: TGTGCCAGTAGTGCAAGCTATACAGGGGCCTATGGCTACACCTTC. This encodes CASSASYTGAYGYTF.

V is TRBV11-2 and J is TRBJ2-1, with TRBD2 identical over 8 bases. Germline V gene data show CDR1 as SGHAT and CDR2 as FQNNGV. Germline trimming cut 3 bases from V and 3 bases from J; bases unmatched to any gene: 7. The CDR3 has 16 amino acids. The CDR3 sequence is CASSFLAGGDYNEQFF. In nucleotides, the CDR3 is TGTGCCAGCAGCTTTCTAGCGGGCGGGGACTACAATGAGCAGTTCTTC. Based on the CDR3 plus reference TRBV11-2 and TRBJ2-1, the full variable domain is EAGVAQSPRYKIIEKRQSVAFWCNPISGHATLYWYQQILGQGPKLLIQFQNNGVVDDSQLPKDRFSAERLKGVDSTLKIQPAKLEDSAVYLCASSFLAGGDYNEQFFGPGTRLTVL.

V is TRBV5-8 and J is TRBJ2-3; TRBD2 matches 14 bases. In germline, CDR1 is SGHTS, CDR2 YDEGEE. This CDR3 is built from 16 residues. The trim removed 4 bases at V and 6 bases at J, leaving 7 bases unmatched. CDR3 in DNA: TGTGCCAGCAGCCAAAAGACTAGCGGGAGGGCCGATACGCAGTATTTT. This codes for CASSQKTSGRADTQYF.

The chain recombines TRBV7-9 with TRBJ2-7; a possible D gene is TRBD2 (7 bases). This CDR3 has 15 amino acids. Trimming removed 0 bases at V and 6 bases at J, with 15 bases between. Germline CDR1 is SEHNR and CDR2 is FQNEAQ (reference sequence). CDR3 loop: CASSLARGRAREQYF. The CDR3 region has the DNA TGTGCCAGCAGCTTAGCGCGGGGGCGGGCCCGCGAGCAGTACTTC.

The rearrangement uses TRBV14 and TRBJ2-3, with D possibly matching TRBD2 (6 bases). The CDR3 totals 20 residues. Deletions cut 4 bases from V and 6 bases from J, with 32 bases between. In germline, CDR1 is SGHDN, CDR2 FVKESK. The CDR3 nucleotides read TGTGCCAGCAGCCCCTACCTCTTCCTCCGTGGGGGGTTAGCGTTTGATACGCAGTATTTT. This translates into CASSPYLFLRGGLAFDTQYF.

This clone was seen only a few times. The rearrangement links TRBV9 to TRBJ1-4; D may be TRBD1 (6 bases). The germline V gene encodes CDR1 SGDLS and CDR2 YYNGEE. The CDR3 extends over 15 amino acids. Trimming stripped 3 bases from V and 8 bases from J, with 17 bases between. CDR3 DNA: TGTGCCAGCAGCGAGACGCAGGGGATGGGCGAAAAACTGTTTTTT. It translates to CASSETQGMGEKLFF.

The rearrangement links TRBV9 to TRBJ2-4, with D maybe TRBD2 (7 bases). Trimming stripped 4 bases from V and 9 bases from J, with 17 bases between. The CDR3 extends over 14 amino acids. Germline V CDR1 and CDR2: SGDLS, YYNGEE. CDR3 nucleotide sequence: TGTGCCAGCAGCCACGATGGGGGGGGCGGCATTCAGTACTTC. Residues: CASSHDGGGGIQYF.

In this sample, this clone turned up once. The chain links TRBV5-1 to TRBJ2-2; TRBD2 matches 11 bases. CDR3 length: 16 amino acids. V lost 3 bases and J lost 4; bases outside the gene matches: 5. Germline V CDR1 and CDR2: SGHRS, YFSETQ. The CDR3 region has the DNA TGCGCCAGCAGCTCAGGGACTAGCGGATTCACCGGGGAGCTGTTTTTT. It is translated as CASSSGTSGFTGELFF.

This clone was recorded a few times. This chain uses TRBV9 with TRBJ2-2; perhaps TRBD2 as D (5 bases). The V end was cut by 3 bases, the J end by 4 bases, with 10 bases between. This CDR3 contains 14 residues. Per germline, CDR1 SGDLS and CDR2 YYNGEE. CDR3 DNA: TGTGCCAGCAGCGATGGACTCCTCACCGGGGAGCTGTTTTTT. This codes for CASSDGLLTGELFF. The entire variable domain, with the rest obtained from reference TRBV9 and TRBJ2-2, is as follows: DSGVTQTPKHLITATGQRVTLRCSPRSGDLSVYWYQQSLDQGLQFLIQYYNGEERAKGNILERFSAQQFPDLHSELNLSSLELGDSALYFCASSDGLLTGELFFGEGSRLTVL.

This clone was recorded a few times. This rearrangement joins TRBV11-2 to TRBJ1-6, with 8 nucleotides matching TRBD1. Germline CDR1 reads SGHAT; CDR2 reads FQNNGV. After removal of 2 bases from V and 10 bases from J, the junction contained 4 bases not matched to a gene. The CDR3 runs to 14 residues. CDR3 region: CASSLQGAGSPLHF. In DNA, the CDR3 is TGTGCCAGCAGCTTACAGGGGGCTGGGTCACCCCTCCACTTT.

This clone was seen once. The V gene is TRBV13, the J gene TRBJ2-7; D perhaps matches TRBD1 (7 bases). The CDR3 length is 15 residues. The germline V gene has CDR1 PRHDT and CDR2 FYEKMQ (reference sequence). V lost 7 bases and J 4 bases, leaving 20 bases between the germline ends. The CDR3 loop is CASTDQQGGSYEQYF. CDR3 sequence (DNA): TGTGCCAGCACCGACCAGCAGGGGGGATCATACGAGCAGTACTTC.

The rearrangement joins TRBV19 to TRBJ2-3, with D possibly being TRBD2 (6 bases). Germline V gives CDR1 LNHDA, CDR2 SQIVND (reference sequence). V was pared by 8 bases and J by 0 bases, with 12 bases between. This CDR3 spans 14 amino acids. The CDR3 region has the DNA TGTGCCAGTTTAGCGGAAACTAGCACAGATACGCAGTATTTT. Protein: CASLAETSTDTQYF.

V usage is TRBV4-1 and J usage is TRBJ2-7, with 12 bases that match TRBD2. Germline values: CDR1 MGHRA, CDR2 YSYEKL. V shed 4 bases and J 1 base; nucleotides not matched to a gene: 8. This CDR3 region has 17 residues. This chain's CDR3 is CASSPTLTSGRSYEQYF. DNA for the CDR3: TGCGCCAGCAGCCCTACTCTTACTAGCGGGAGGTCCTACGAGCAGTACTTC.

The chain links TRBV6-1 to TRBJ1-5, with D hard to call. The CDR3 is 15 residues long. The germline gives CDR1 MNHNS, CDR2 SASEGT. Trimming left V 2 bases short and J 1 base short, with 9 bases between. The DNA of the CDR3 is TGTGCCAGCAGTGAATTGGGAGGGAGCAATCAGCCCCAGCATTTT. It specifies CASSELGGSNQPQHF.

V usage is TRBV3-1 (or the pseudogene TRBV3-2) and J usage is TRBJ2-5; 14 positions match TRBD2. Looked up from germline, CDR1 is LGHDT and CDR2 is YNNKEL (reference sequence). The CDR3 is made up of 23 amino acids. J was trimmed by 2 bases and V by 3 bases; bases with no gene match: 23. CDR3 sequence: CASSQHPGTSGSVGGLRQETQYF. The CDR3 DNA is TGTGCCAGCAGCCAGCACCCCGGGACTAGCGGGAGTGTCGGAGGCCTTAGACAAGAGACCCAGTACTTC.

V usage is TRBV27 and J usage is TRBJ2-1, with 8 bases aligning to TRBD1. The CDR3 is 15 amino acids. The V gene's germline CDR1 is MNHEY and CDR2 SMNVEV (reference sequence). The ends lost 6 bases at V and 9 bases at J; junction bases unmatched: 13. As DNA, the CDR3 is TGTGCCAGCAGACAACTAGGGACAGGAACGGGTGAGCAGTTCTTC. Residues: CASRQLGTGTGEQFF.

Here the CDR3 DNA reads TGTGCCAGCAGTTATCCTATTTCCGGGAGCCACTCCGAGCAGTACTTC. It is translated as CASSYPISGSHSEQYF. The rearrangement links TRBV6-2 or TRBV6-3 to TRBJ2-7; D perhaps matches TRBD2 (6 bases). The CDR3 is 16 amino acids. Trimming stripped 3 bases from V and 6 bases from J, with 21 bases between. Germline V gene lookup returns CDR1 MNHEY and CDR2 SVGEGT.

This chain connects TRBV9 to TRBJ2-1; 12 positions agree with TRBD2. The ends lost 10 bases at V and 6 bases at J; junction bases unmatched: 5. Looked up from germline, CDR1 is SGDLS and CDR2 is YYNGEE. CDR3 length equals 13 residues. CDR3 protein: CASTSGRFNEQFF. The DNA for the CDR3 is TGTGCCTCAACTAGCGGGAGGTTCAATGAGCAGTTCTTC.

The J gene is TRBJ1-1, the V gene TRBV5-1; the D gene is possibly TRBD1 (5 bases). V was pared by 2 bases and J by 1 base, with 9 bases between. The CDR3 is 14 residues long. Germline V gene lookup returns CDR1 SGHRS and CDR2 YFSETQ. As DNA, the CDR3 is TGCGCCAGCAGCTTACAGGTCGCGAACACTGAAGCTTTCTTT. It encodes CASSLQVANTEAFF.

The chain joins TRBV6-6 to TRBJ2-7, with a weak D call TRBD1 (6 bases). Germline V gene lookup returns CDR1 MNHNY and CDR2 SVGAGI (reference sequence). V dropped 4 bases and J dropped 2 bases, with 15 bases sitting between them. The length of the CDR3 is 15 residues. The CDR3 reads CASSFTGTRTYEQYF. The CDR3 DNA sequence: TGTGCCAGCAGTTTCACCGGGACAAGAACCTACGAGCAGTACTTC.

This clone was seen only a few times. The chain links TRBV10-1 to TRBJ2-1; D gene ambiguous. CDR3 length: 14 residues. Trimming shortened V by 2 bases and J by 0 bases, and 5 bases separated the two germline ends. Germline V gene sequence: CDR1 WNHNN, CDR2 SYGVQD (reference sequence). The CDR3 DNA is TGCGCCAGCAGTGAGGGCAGCTCCTACAATGAGCAGTTCTTC. Protein: CASSEGSSYNEQFF.

V and J are TRBV27 and TRBJ2-2; TRBD1 might be the D (5 bases). There are 13 residues in the CDR3. V shed 3 bases and J shed 6 bases, with 8 bases lying between them. CDR1 is MNHEY, CDR2 SMNVEV, per germline (reference sequence). The CDR3 DNA sequence: TGTGCCAGCAGTTTGCAGGGCGCCGGGGAGCTGTTTTTT. Amino acids: CASSLQGAGELFF.

This clone appeared a single time. The chain employs TRBV30 and TRBJ2-3; 11 nucleotides line up with TRBD2. The CDR3 covers 15 residues. V lost 5 bases, J lost 1 base, and 5 bases stayed unmatched. Germline V gene lookup returns CDR1 GTSNPN and CDR2 SVGIG (reference sequence). The CDR3 loop reads CAWAPGLAGTDTQYF. In DNA form, the CDR3 reads TGTGCCTGGGCACCGGGACTAGCGGGCACAGATACGCAGTATTTT. The whole variable domain, filled in from reference TRBV30 and TRBJ2-3, reads SQTIHQWPATLVQPVGSPLSLECTVEGTSNPNLYWYRQAAGRGLQLLFYSVGIGQISSEVPQNLSASRPQDRQFILSSKKLLLSDSGFYLCAWAPGLAGTDTQYFGPGTRLTVL.

This rearrangement joins TRBV5-1 to TRBJ2-3, with TRBD2 matching 7 bases. Germline loops: CDR1 SGHRS, CDR2 YFSETQ. The V gene end was trimmed by 0 bases and the J gene end by 2 bases; junction bases not matched to a gene: 12. This CDR3 spans 18 amino acids. The CDR3 DNA sequence: TGCGCCAGCAGCTTGGTGGTAGGTAGCGGGCCTAACACAGATACGCAGTATTTT. This gives the protein CASSLVVGSGPNTDTQYF.

This chain links TRBV19 with TRBJ2-1, with D perhaps matching TRBD2 (6 bases). Germline V gene data show CDR1 as LNHDA and CDR2 as SQIVND (reference sequence). The ends were cut back, 6 bases at V and 10 bases at J, with 16 bases in the middle. The CDR3 runs to 13 residues. In DNA form, the CDR3 reads TGTGCCAGTAGACTAGCCGAGGGGAGGGAGCAGTTCTTC. As protein: CASRLAEGREQFF.

J is TRBJ1-2 and V is TRBV7-6; D remains ambiguous. Germline V lookup: CDR1 SGHVS, CDR2 FNYEAQ. V lost 1 base, J lost 4 bases, and 13 bases lay in between. The CDR3 is 15 amino acids. The CDR3 reads CASSLGSEDPYGYTF. The CDR3 coding sequence is TGTGCCAGCAGCTTAGGTTCGGAGGACCCCTATGGCTACACCTTC.

The J gene is TRBJ2-7, the V gene TRBV13; 14 bases map to TRBD2. This CDR3 has 19 amino acids. Germline loops: CDR1 PRHDT, CDR2 FYEKMQ (reference sequence). V shed 2 bases and J 4 bases; nucleotides not matched to a gene: 13. CDR3 in DNA: TGTGCCAGCAGCTTACGTTCCAGGACTAGCGGGAGGACCTCGTACGAGCAGTACTTC. Its protein is CASSLRSRTSGRTSYEQYF.